This TCR beta chain was recorded in a study of blood T cell repertoires in COVID-19. Study information: The United States, Italy and Spain provided the acute and convalescent COVID-19 samples. PBMCs, B-cell-depleted T cells, or T cells provided the cDNA or gDNA that made up the material.

This CDR3 region has 17 residues. The J segment lost 2 bases and the V segment lost 1 base, leaving 7 bases of the junction unmatched. The V gene's germline CDR1 is SEHNR and CDR2 FQNEAQ (reference sequence). Sequencing was performed with immunoSEQ multiplex PCR; in TCRdb, only in-frame clones are kept and a portion is missing. Among around 170,000 clones listed, 80% to 90% were seen once. The genes are TRBV7-9 and TRBJ2-3; 9 nucleotides match TRBD2. The origin of this receptor is a man aged 55 to 69 with acute or convalescent COVID-19. Sequencing was performed on peripheral blood. The CDR3 bases are TGTGCCAGCAGCTTAGGACGGGTAGCGGGGGACACAGATACGCAGTATTTT. It is translated as CASSLGRVAGDTDTQYF.